This TCR beta chain appears in the sequencing data of a study of T cells in Graves' hyperthyroidism and ophthalmopathy. The hyperthyroidism was newly diagnosed and had lasted under 2 months; the patients were aged 18 to 65. Blood was obtained at the first hyperthyroidism diagnosis, which preceded any ophthalmopathy symptoms. RNA transcripts were the template for amplifying TCR beta CDR3 regions. Primed by the HTBI set, a first-round RT-PCR was run on the TCR CDR3. MiXCR was run by TCRdb on the multiplex PCR reads, yielding one entry per CDR3 protein. The sample consists of roughly 380,000 distinct CDR3 sequences, about 14% of them appearing once. V shed 5 bases and J shed 3 bases, with 16 bases lying between them. This CDR3 is 15 amino acids long. Germline CDR1 is SNHLY and CDR2 is FYNNEI.

The chain recombines TRBV2 with TRBJ1-2; maybe TRBD1 (6 bases). Sequenced: blood. This clonotype was sampled from a man aged 25-45 years with Graves' hyperthyroidism that later progressed to Graves' ophthalmopathy. CDR3 region: CASSYTGQTHYGYTF. Written as DNA, the CDR3 is TGTGCCAGCAGTTACACAGGACAGACCCACTATGGCTACACCTTC.